This T cell receptor (beta chain) was observed in a study of T-cell memory formation after mild COVID-19. CDR1 is SGHDT, CDR2 YYEEEE, per germline. The CDR3 sequence is 11 residues long. Trimming removed 4 bases at V and 8 bases at J, with 9 bases between. 5'RACE with constant-segment primers yielded barcoded, UMI-tagged TCR alpha and TCR beta cDNA libraries. TCRdb ran MiXCR on the 5' RACE reads and lists one entry per CDR3 protein. The table has about 200,000 distinct CDR3 sequences, under 20% seen once. On this clonotype itself: No antigen is known for it.

Study-wide points: Second-wave clones with a day 37 peak had unconfirmed SARS-CoV-2 specificity.

The gene calls are TRBV5-6 and TRBJ1-2; perhaps TRBD1 as D (5 bases). The sequenced sample was PBMCs or a T cell subset sorted from them (not recorded which). The sequence derives from an adult woman who had mild COVID-19 (a few samples of this study predate the infection). Cell type and time point are not known. In DNA, the CDR3 is TGTGCCAGCAGCGGGGGTCCCGGCTACACCTTC. Translation: CASSGGPGYTF.